This T cell receptor (beta chain) was sequenced in a study of cytomegalovirus exposure and HLA in healthy donors. Findings and limits, study-wide: Rarity characterized most TCR sequences, yet some public TCRs appeared in many donors.

The count of this clone is one. Its antigen is not known. In the PCR, 60 Vbeta and 13 Jbeta primers were used. Here immunoSEQ multiplex PCR was the method, and the copy in TCRdb shows in-frame clones only, minus some. The data hold 180,000 or so clones, with about 80% observed a single time. Germline loops: CDR1 MDHEN, CDR2 SYDVKM. This CDR3 is 15 amino acids long. V was pared by 2 bases and J by 0 bases, with 7 bases between. The V gene is TRBV28, the J gene TRBJ2-2; tentative D call: TRBD2 (6 bases). Sequencing was performed on PBMCs. The receptor comes from a man in his forties in good health and CMV-seronegative. DNA of the CDR3: TGTGCCAGCAGTTTAGCGGGAACGAACACCGGGGAGCTGTTTTTT. Translating gives CASSLAGTNTGELFF.